This T cell receptor beta chain appears in the sequencing data of a study of control samples from healthy donors and cancer patients (TCRdb year 2020). The CDR3 runs 17 residues from the cysteine to the phenylalanine. Of all the DNA, just the CDR3 is kept, 51 bases in frame from base 1. The junction carries 17 bases between V and J, which are trimmed by 2 bases and 1 base respectively. CDR1 and CDR2, per the germline V gene (reference sequence), are LGHDT and YNNKEL. Ten or more counts support this clone. The target of this receptor is not known. No base-level quality is on record; no much larger clone is a single base apart. Library construction relied on the immunoSEQ multiplex PCR assay. TCRdb took over this immuneACCESS table, retaining in-frame rearrangements with V and J assigned. Such tables are incomplete; in checked studies, under half of the missing clones stem from an unresolved V gene, and the remainder is unexplained. For this sample there are roughly 120,000 clones; about nine tenths appear just once. The top ten clones comprise 3% to 4% of the sample.

The sample consisted of blood. The rearrangement combines TRBV3-1 (or the pseudogene TRBV3-2) with TRBJ1-1; the D gene remains uncertain. The receptor was isolated from a man in his forties or fifties in good health. CDR3 sequence: CASSQRVRSPQNTEAFF. The bases are TGTGCCAGCAGCCAAAGGGTCCGGTCCCCTCAGAACACTGAAGCTTTCTTT.